The clone carrying this TCR beta chain was seen a handful of times. Primers included in the PCR were 60 Vbeta and 13 Jbeta primers. Clones were read by immunoSEQ multiplex PCR, and TCRdb kept only the in-frame ones, dropping some. Of about 94,000 clones listed, around 69% are singletons. These data come from a study of cytomegalovirus exposure and HLA in healthy donors. Study-wide background: Early on, a data release was issued that held roughly 86 million unique TCRs from HLA-typed donors.

Looked up from germline, CDR1 is MNHEY and CDR2 is SMNVEV (reference sequence). The junction had 3 bases not matched to a gene; V was cut back by 5 bases and J by 4 bases. The CDR3 runs 15 residues. Specimen: PBMCs. The chain employs TRBV27 and TRBJ2-2; 11 bases agree with TRBD2. The receptor was derived from a man aged 30 to 39 in good health and CMV-seronegative. The chain's CDR3 is CASSDTSGSTGELFF. The CDR3 bases are TGTGCCAGCAGTGACACTAGCGGGAGCACCGGGGAGCTGTTTTTT.